These 23 T cell receptor beta chains share one sample of origin, sequenced in a study of blood T cell repertoires in COVID-19. The table came from immunoSEQ multiplex PCR; TCRdb's copy has only in-frame clones and leaves some out. The sample has approximately 75,000 clones; roughly 88% are singletons. Source material: peripheral blood. These receptors were obtained from a man aged 45 to 65 with acute or convalescent COVID-19.

The CDR3: CATSDSGQGHEKLFF. The CDR3 DNA sequence: TGTGCCACCAGTGATTCGGGACAGGGACATGAAAAACTGTTTTTT. V gene TRBV24-1 combines with J gene TRBJ1-4; 9 nucleotides align to TRBD1. The ends lost 2 bases at V and 6 bases at J; junction bases unmatched: 3. The CDR3 has 15 amino acids. CDR1 is KGHDR and CDR2 is SFDVKD in the germline V gene.

This clone was seen a handful of times. V and J are TRBV5-4 and TRBJ1-3; 7 bases are a match to TRBD1. With 4 bases clipped from V and 2 bases from J, the junction kept 6 bases outside the gene matches. The CDR3 loop spans 15 amino acids. Germline assignment: CDR1 SGHNT and CDR2 YYREEE (reference sequence). The DNA for the CDR3 is TGTGCCAGCAGCATAGACAGGGTAACTGGAAACACCATATATTTT. Protein sequence: CASSIDRVTGNTIYF.

The chain links TRBV2 to TRBJ1-4; D perhaps matches TRBD1 (5 bases). The V gene lost 2 bases and the J gene lost 5 bases, with 9 bases spanning the gap. Germline lookup yields CDR1 SNHLY and CDR2 FYNNEI. The length of the CDR3 is 14 residues. Here the CDR3 reads CASSEPTENEKLFF. The CDR3 coding sequence is TGTGCCAGCAGTGAACCGACAGAGAATGAAAAACTGTTTTTT.

The CDR3 nucleotides are TGTGCCAGCAGTGCGGGACAGGGGTATGGCTACACCTTC. Amino acid sequence: CASSAGQGYGYTF. J is TRBJ1-2 and V is TRBV12-3 or TRBV12-4; TRBD1 aligns across 10 bases. The CDR3 extends over 13 amino acids. V was pared by 5 bases and J by 5 bases, with 2 bases of the junction left unmatched.

The chain combines TRBV13 with TRBJ2-5, with TRBD2 matching 8 bases. The junction had 6 bases not matched to a gene; V was cut back by 5 bases and J by 4 bases. CDR1 is PRHDT, CDR2 FYEKMQ, per germline (reference sequence). The CDR3 length is 14 residues. In DNA, the CDR3 is TGTGCCAGCAGCAGGGAGACTAGCGCAGAGACCCAGTACTTC. It specifies CASSRETSAETQYF.

CDR3: CASSQDGQGYNYGYTF. The CDR3 nucleotides are TGTGCCAGCAGCCAAGACGGGCAGGGGTATAACTATGGCTACACCTTC. The chain is built from TRBV4-2 and TRBJ1-2; tentatively, D is TRBD1 (6 bases). Germline V gene lookup returns CDR1 LGHNA and CDR2 YNFKEQ. This CDR3 contains 16 residues. The V and J ends lost 0 bases and 1 base respectively, with 12 bases between them.

Points on this clone: The same CDR3 can be traced to other DNA sequences in this sample. The chain recombines TRBV29-1 with TRBJ2-3; 8 nucleotides align to TRBD1. The CDR3 length is 12 residues. Germline CDR1 SQVTM, CDR2 ANQGSEA. V shed 6 bases, J shed 5 bases, and the junction held 4 bases outside the gene matches. CDR3 DNA sequence: TGCAGCGTCGGACAGGGAGGAGATACGCAGTATTTT. Protein product: CSVGQGGDTQYF.

The J gene is TRBJ1-2, the V gene TRBV5-6, with no clear D. Germline values: CDR1 SGHDT, CDR2 YYEEEE. V was pared by 0 bases and J by 3 bases, with 12 bases between. This CDR3 is 15 amino acids long. CDR3 sequence (DNA): TGTGCCAGCAGCTTGGAAAGGGAGACATACTATGGCTACACCTTC. Translation: CASSLERETYYGYTF.

This chain joins TRBV7-3 and TRBJ2-5; D might be TRBD1 (6 bases). Trimming removed 3 bases from V and 2 bases from J, with 7 bases in between. The CDR3 spans 13 residues. Germline V lookup: CDR1 SGHTA, CDR2 FQGTGA. The CDR3 region is CASSFGTQETQYF. In nucleotides, the CDR3 is TGTGCCAGCAGCTTCGGGACACAAGAGACCCAGTACTTC. Variable domain in full (rest from reference TRBV7-3 and TRBJ2-5): GAGVSQTPSNKVTEKGKYVELRCDPISGHTALYWYRQSLGQGPEFLIYFQGTGAADDSGLPNDRFFAVRPEGSVSTLKIQRTERGDSAVYLCASSFGTQETQYFGPGTRLLVL.

This clone turned up a few times. This sequence joins TRBV14 and TRBJ2-3; possibly TRBD2 for D (6 bases). The V end was cut by 0 bases, the J end by 3 bases, with 13 bases between. The CDR3 covers 16 residues. Germline CDR1 is SGHDN and CDR2 is FVKESK. The CDR3 region is CASSQETGGETDTQYF. The CDR3 DNA reads as TGTGCCAGCAGCCAAGAAACCGGGGGAGAAACAGATACGCAGTATTTT.

The chain combines TRBV9 with TRBJ2-5; 11 bases are a match to TRBD1. Germline CDR1 SGDLS, CDR2 YYNGEE. Losses at the gene ends were 4 bases for V and 4 bases for J; bases not matched to a gene: 6. CDR3 length: 15 residues. The CDR3 loop reads CASSSRTGGSETQYF. CDR3 sequence (DNA): TGTGCCAGCAGCTCTCGGACAGGGGGCTCAGAGACCCAGTACTTC.

This chain joins TRBV6-5 and TRBJ1-2; 7 bases are a match to TRBD1. The CDR3 covers 12 residues. After removal of 6 bases from V and 6 bases from J, the junction contained 4 bases not matched to a gene. Germline-derived CDR1 and CDR2 are MNHEY and SVGAGI. The CDR3 loop reads CASRTGSHGYTF. The CDR3, as DNA: TGTGCCAGCAGGACAGGGAGCCATGGCTACACCTTC.

The rearrangement uses TRBV11-1 and TRBJ2-5; 9 bases match TRBD1. Per germline, CDR1 SGHAT and CDR2 FQDESV (reference sequence). The CDR3 has 11 residues. Germline trimming cut 5 bases from V and 13 bases from J; bases unmatched to any gene: 5. The CDR3 region is CASSRGQGLYF. The CDR3 DNA reads TGTGCCAGCAGCAGAGGACAGGGGTTGTACTTC.

This clone was observed once. The V and J genes are TRBV29-1 and TRBJ1-1; no definite D call. The CDR3 extends over 13 amino acids. Deletions cut 0 bases from V and 0 bases from J, with 5 bases between. Germline CDR1 and CDR2: SQVTM and ANQGSEA. CDR3 coding DNA: TGCAGCGTTGAAGAACAGATGAACACTGAAGCTTTCTTT. Translation: CSVEEQMNTEAFF.

The chain employs TRBV10-3 and TRBJ1-1, with D possibly being TRBD1 (6 bases). The CDR3 is 13 amino acids. Deletions cut 2 bases from V and 4 bases from J, with 8 bases between. Germline V gene sequence: CDR1 ENHRY, CDR2 SYGVKD. Written as DNA, the CDR3 is TGTGCCATCAGTGAGCCACAGGGCACTGAAGCTTTCTTT. Amino acids: CAISEPQGTEAFF.

This clone was detected only once. This rearrangement joins TRBV19 to TRBJ1-2, with a tentative D call TRBD1 (5 bases). The V end was cut by 1 base, the J end by 2 bases, with 8 bases between. Germline CDR1 reads LNHDA; CDR2 reads SQIVND (reference sequence). CDR3 length: 14 residues. In nucleotides, the CDR3 is TGTGCCAGTAGTATAGCAGCAGGGAACTATGGCTACACCTTC. As protein: CASSIAAGNYGYTF.

This clone was observed a single time. The genes are TRBV3-1 (or the pseudogene TRBV3-2) and TRBJ1-2, with TRBD1 matching 9 bases. After removal of 0 bases from V and 8 bases from J, the junction contained 13 bases not matched to a gene. Germline CDR1 is LGHDT and CDR2 is YNNKEL (reference sequence). The CDR3 is made up of 17 amino acids. CDR3 sequence: CASSQETVRGQGGGYTF. The CDR3 DNA is TGTGCCAGCAGCCAAGAGACTGTTAGGGGACAGGGTGGGGGCTACACCTTC.

V is TRBV3-1 (or the pseudogene TRBV3-2) and J is TRBJ1-5; weak D call: TRBD1 (6 bases). CDR1 and CDR2 (germline): LGHDT, YNNKEL (reference sequence). This CDR3 region has 16 residues. The ends were cut back, 0 bases at V and 6 bases at J, with 15 bases in the middle. This chain's CDR3 is CASSQDPGTPRQPQHF. The CDR3 DNA reads as TGTGCCAGCAGCCAAGATCCAGGGACACCCCGTCAGCCCCAGCATTTT.

The CDR3: CASSSDRGTGNTGELFF. The CDR3 bases are TGTGCCAGCAGCTCCGACAGGGGAACAGGGAACACCGGGGAGCTGTTTTTT. The rearrangement joins TRBV7-8 to TRBJ2-2; the match to TRBD1 covers 8 bases. Germline CDR1 and CDR2: SGHVS and FQNEAQ. The CDR3 loop spans 17 amino acids. After removal of 4 bases from V and 1 base from J, the junction contained 8 bases not matched to a gene.

The V call is TRBV10-3, the J call TRBJ1-1; D is uncertain. Germline values: CDR1 ENHRY, CDR2 SYGVKD. CDR3 length equals 13 residues. With 5 bases removed from V and 2 bases from J, the gap between germline ends came to 9 bases. The CDR3 protein is CAISRQINTEAFF. The CDR3 coding sequence is TGTGCCATCAGTCGTCAGATTAACACTGAAGCTTTCTTT.

This chain uses TRBV20-1 with TRBJ1-3; the match to TRBD1 covers 7 bases. V trimming: 3 bases; J trimming: 2 bases; junction bases outside the gene matches: 10. Per the germline V gene, CDR1 is DFQATT and CDR2 is SNEGSKA (reference sequence). This CDR3 has 16 amino acids. The CDR3 protein is CSASPSTGTAGNTIYF. CDR3 bases: TGCAGTGCTAGTCCCTCGACAGGGACGGCTGGAAACACCATATATTTT.

CDR3 DNA: TGTGCCAGCAGCCGGAAACAGGGGCTTTTATCACTTAACACTGAAGCTTTCTTT. This codes for CASSRKQGLLSLNTEAFF. The rearrangement joins TRBV7-9 to TRBJ1-1, with 7 bases identical to TRBD1. CDR1 is SEHNR, CDR2 FQNEAQ, per germline (reference sequence). This CDR3 region has 18 residues. With 5 bases clipped from V and 2 bases from J, the junction kept 17 bases outside the gene matches.

V usage is TRBV5-6 and J usage is TRBJ1-2; maybe TRBD1 (6 bases). V lost 1 base, J lost 7 bases, and 11 bases lay in between. The germline V gene has CDR1 SGHDT and CDR2 YYEEEE. This CDR3 spans 13 amino acids. The CDR3 DNA reads TGTGCCAGCAGCTTGAACAGGGCCTCTGGCTACACCTTC. It specifies CASSLNRASGYTF.